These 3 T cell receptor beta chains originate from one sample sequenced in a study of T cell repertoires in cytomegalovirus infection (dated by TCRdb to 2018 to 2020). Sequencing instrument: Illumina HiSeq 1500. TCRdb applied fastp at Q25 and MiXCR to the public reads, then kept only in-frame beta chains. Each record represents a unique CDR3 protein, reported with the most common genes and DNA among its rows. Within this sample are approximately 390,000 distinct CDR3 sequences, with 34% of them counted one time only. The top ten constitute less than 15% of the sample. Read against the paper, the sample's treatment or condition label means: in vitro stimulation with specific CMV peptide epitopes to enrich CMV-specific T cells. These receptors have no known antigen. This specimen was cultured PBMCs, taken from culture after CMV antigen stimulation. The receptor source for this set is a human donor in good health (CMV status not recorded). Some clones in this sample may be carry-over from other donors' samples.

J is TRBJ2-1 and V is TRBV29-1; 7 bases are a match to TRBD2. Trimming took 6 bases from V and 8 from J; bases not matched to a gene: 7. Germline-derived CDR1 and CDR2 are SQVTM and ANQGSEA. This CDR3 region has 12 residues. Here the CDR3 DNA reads TGCAGCGTGCCTAAGCGGGAACATGAGCAGTTCTTC. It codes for CSVPKREHEQFF.

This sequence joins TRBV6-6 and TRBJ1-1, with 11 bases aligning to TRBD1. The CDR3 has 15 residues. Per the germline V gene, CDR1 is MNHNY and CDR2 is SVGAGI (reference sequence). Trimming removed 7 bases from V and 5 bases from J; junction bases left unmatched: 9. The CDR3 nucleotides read TGTGCCAGCAACCGGGACAGGGGGAGGGGTACTGAAGCTTTCTTT. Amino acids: CASNRDRGRGTEAFF.

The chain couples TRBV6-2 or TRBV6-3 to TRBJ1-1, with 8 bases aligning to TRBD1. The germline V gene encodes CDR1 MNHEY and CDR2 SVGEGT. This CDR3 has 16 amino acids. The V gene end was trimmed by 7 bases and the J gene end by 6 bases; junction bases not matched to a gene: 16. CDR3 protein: CASTNGQGILASEAFF. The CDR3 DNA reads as TGTGCCAGCACCAACGGACAGGGTATTCTCGCGTCTGAAGCTTTCTTT.